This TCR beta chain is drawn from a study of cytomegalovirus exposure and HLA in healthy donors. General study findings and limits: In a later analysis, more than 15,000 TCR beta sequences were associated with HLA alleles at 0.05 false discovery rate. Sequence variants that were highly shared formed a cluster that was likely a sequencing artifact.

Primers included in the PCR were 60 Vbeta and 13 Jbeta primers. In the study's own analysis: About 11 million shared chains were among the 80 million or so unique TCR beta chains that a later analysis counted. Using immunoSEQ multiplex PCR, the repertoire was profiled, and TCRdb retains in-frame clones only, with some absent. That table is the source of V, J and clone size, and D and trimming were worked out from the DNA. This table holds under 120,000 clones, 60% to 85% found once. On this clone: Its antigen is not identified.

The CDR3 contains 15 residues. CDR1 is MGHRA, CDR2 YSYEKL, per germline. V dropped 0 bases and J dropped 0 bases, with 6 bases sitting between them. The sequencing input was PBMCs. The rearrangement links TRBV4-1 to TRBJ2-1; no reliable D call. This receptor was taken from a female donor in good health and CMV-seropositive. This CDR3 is CASSQEWSSYNEQFF. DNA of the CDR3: TGCGCCAGCAGCCAAGAGTGGAGCTCCTACAATGAGCAGTTCTTC.